This passage covers 13 T cell receptor beta chains from one sample sequenced in a study of cytomegalovirus exposure and HLA in healthy donors. Use of 60 Vbeta and 13 Jbeta primers characterized the PCR. Assay: immunoSEQ multiplex PCR; the TCRdb copy retains only in-frame clones and omits some. The sample lists roughly 200,000 clones, about 83% occurring once. Material for sequencing was PBMCs. These receptor sequences come from a female donor in good health and CMV-seronegative.

This sequence joins TRBV5-1 and TRBJ2-2; weak D call: TRBD1 (5 bases). With 5 bases removed from V and 3 bases from J, the gap between germline ends came to 8 bases. The CDR3 is 13 residues long. From germline, CDR1 is SGHRS and CDR2 YFSETQ. The DNA for the CDR3 is TGCGCCAGCAGGTCACAGGACACCGGGGAGCTGTTTTTT. Amino acids: CASRSQDTGELFF.

The chain employs TRBV11-3 and TRBJ2-1, with D tentatively TRBD2 (6 bases). V was pared by 2 bases and J by 7 bases, with 12 bases between. Looked up from germline, CDR1 is SGHNT and CDR2 is YENEEA. CDR3 length equals 14 residues. CDR3 in amino acids: CASSLLAGRNEQFF. CDR3 coding DNA: TGTGCCAGCAGCTTACTTGCGGGGCGGAATGAGCAGTTCTTC.

This chain joins TRBV5-1 and TRBJ2-7, with 10 bases aligning to TRBD1. Germline V CDR1 and CDR2: SGHRS, YFSETQ. V shed 4 bases, J shed 6 bases, and the junction held 7 bases outside the gene matches. The CDR3 is made up of 14 amino acids. CDR3 in DNA: TGCGCCAGCAGCACAGGAAGGACAGGGGGCGAGCAGTACTTC. It specifies CASSTGRTGGEQYF.

The V call is TRBV7-2, the J call TRBJ2-7; 7 nucleotides agree with TRBD2. V shed 6 bases and J 0 bases; nucleotides not matched to a gene: 8. The CDR3 is 15 amino acids. Germline CDR1 reads SGHTA; CDR2 reads FQGNSA. CDR3 in amino acids: CASREAGLASYEQYF. In DNA form, the CDR3 reads TGTGCCAGCAGGGAAGCGGGACTCGCCTCCTACGAGCAGTACTTC.

The V call is TRBV30, the J call TRBJ1-1; 7 bases are shared with TRBD1. The CDR3 is 11 amino acids. Germline V gene sequence: CDR1 GTSNPN, CDR2 SVGIG (reference sequence). Trimming at V came to 6 bases and at J to 3 bases, leaving 1 base not matched to a gene. CDR3 in amino acids: CACQGDTEAFF. The CDR3 DNA reads TGTGCCTGTCAGGGGGACACTGAAGCTTTCTTT.

The V call is TRBV30, the J call TRBJ2-5; 7 bases fit TRBD1. Germline loops: CDR1 GTSNPN, CDR2 SVGIG (reference sequence). The CDR3 runs to 15 residues. J lost 1 base, V lost 0 bases, and 5 bases had no gene match. In nucleotides, the CDR3 is TGTGCCTGGAGTGTACGAGGGGGCCGCCAAGAGACCCAGTACTTC. Its translation is CAWSVRGGRQETQYF.

The genes are TRBV28 and TRBJ1-1; the D is unclear. The germline V gene has CDR1 MDHEN and CDR2 SYDVKM. This CDR3 has 14 residues. Trimming shortened V by 2 bases and J by 1 base, and 8 bases separated the two germline ends. CDR3 amino acids: CASSLPGGNTEAFF. CDR3 sequence (DNA): TGTGCCAGCAGTTTACCGGGAGGGAACACTGAAGCTTTCTTT.

CDR3 in amino acids: CASSQDSGYEQYF. For the CDR3, the DNA is TGCGCCAGCAGCCAGGATTCGGGCTACGAGCAGTACTTC. This chain connects TRBV4-1 to TRBJ2-7; D is undetermined. Germline values: CDR1 MGHRA, CDR2 YSYEKL. Trimming cost V 3 bases and J 3 bases, with 9 bases left between them. This CDR3 is built from 13 residues.

This clone was seen a few times. CDR3 loop: CASSDPGSSGNTIYF. Written as DNA, the CDR3 is TGTGCCAGCAGTGACCCAGGAAGCTCTGGAAACACCATATATTTT. The gene calls are TRBV2 and TRBJ1-3; D not resolved. This CDR3 is 15 amino acids long. Germline CDR1 and CDR2: SNHLY and FYNNEI. Trimming shortened V by 3 bases and J by 0 bases, and 9 bases separated the two germline ends.

The J gene is TRBJ1-3, the V gene TRBV7-9; perhaps TRBD1 as D (6 bases). The CDR3 sequence is 18 residues long. Per germline, CDR1 SEHNR and CDR2 FQNEAQ (reference sequence). V shed 4 bases and J shed 0 bases, with 19 bases lying between them. The CDR3 region is CASSSKHWTASSGNTIYF. CDR3 in DNA: TGTGCCAGCAGCTCGAAACATTGGACAGCGAGCTCTGGAAACACCATATATTTT. The variable domain in full, completed from reference TRBV7-9 and TRBJ1-3, reads DTGVSQNPRHKITKRGQNVTFRCDPISEHNRLYWYRQTLGQGPEFLTYFQNEAQLEKSRLLSDRFSAERPKGSFSTLEIQRTEQGDSAMYLCASSSKHWTASSGNTIYFGEGSWLTVV.

The V and J genes are TRBV11-3 and TRBJ2-7; D is perhaps TRBD2 (5 bases). The V and J ends lost 1 base and 6 bases respectively, with 13 bases between them. From germline, CDR1 is SGHNT and CDR2 YENEEA. The CDR3 is 14 amino acids. The CDR3 DNA sequence: TGTGCCAGCAGCTTAGGCGGGCTGCTCTCCGAGCAGTACTTC. The encoded protein is CASSLGGLLSEQYF.

The chain links TRBV9 to TRBJ2-3, with D possibly matching TRBD2 (7 bases). Germline V CDR1 and CDR2: SGDLS, YYNGEE. The germline V and J ends were trimmed by 1 base and 3 bases, with 21 bases remaining between them. The CDR3 has 18 amino acids. Here the CDR3 DNA reads TGTGCCAGCAGCGTACATGCCCTGGGAGGGGGTATTACAGATACGCAGTATTTT. Its translation: CASSVHALGGGITDTQYF.

This clone was detected a few times. The chain uses TRBV29-1 and TRBJ2-1, with 11 bases matching TRBD2. This CDR3 is built from 15 residues. The J segment lost 6 bases and the V segment lost 4 bases, leaving 8 bases of the junction unmatched. CDR1 is SQVTM, CDR2 ANQGSEA, per germline. The CDR3 nucleotides read TGCAGCGTTGGGGTAGCGGGAGGGCCGTTCAATGAGCAGTTCTTC. Its protein product is CSVGVAGGPFNEQFF.